This TCR beta chain is from a study of shared clonotypes between healthy human individuals. Study-wide background: Donors were a couple of women and a few men aged 18 to 49. CD4 naive and memory got three plates each, CD8 naive two, CD8 memory one.

Each subset's genomic DNA was shared equally among a number of immunoSEQ plates. Only in-frame clones appear in the TCRdb table, and some are missing; sequencing was by immunoSEQ multiplex PCR. The table lists roughly 2.2 million clones, around 93% of them singletons. As for this clone: As yet, its antigen is unknown.

Germline lookup yields CDR1 MDHEN and CDR2 SYDVKM. This CDR3 spans 12 amino acids. V lost 7 bases to trimming and J lost 1 base, with 8 bases between them. Notes on the study in general: Across a handful of donors, naive CD4 shared roughly 5%, naive CD8 more than 3%, memory CD4 roughly 2.3%, memory CD8 about 0.38%.

The chain carries TRBV28 and TRBJ2-7; no clear D. The sequence was obtained from a man aged 18 to 30 in good health. Some clones in this sample may be carry-over from other donors' samples. The specimen sequenced was naive CD4+ T cells from PBMCs. Indicated subset: CD45RA+ positively selected. The CDR3 loop reads CASNTLSYEQYF. The CDR3 DNA follows: TGTGCCAGCAACACATTATCCTACGAGCAGTACTTC.